The entry that follows covers one T cell receptor beta chain sequence. As yet, its antigen is unknown. Specified time point: week 5, during vaccination. Vaccinated patients received 300 ug of mutant IDH1 20-mer peptide per dose, with topical imiquimod. Donors harbored newly found WHO grade 3 or 4 IDH1-mutant, ATRX-lost astrocytomas. This specimen comes from a study of a mutant IDH1 vaccine in newly diagnosed glioma. Study in general: Eight vaccine injections were given to patients in weeks 1, 3, 5, 7, 11, 15, 19 and 23. It was radiotherapy, temozolomide, or both that patients received previously, with most receiving both.

CDR1 and CDR2 from the germline V gene are MNHNS and SASEGT. CDR3 size: 15 residues. V shed 5 bases and J 4 bases; nucleotides not matched to a gene: 10. TCRdb keeps only in-frame clones here, not all; method: immunoSEQ multiplex PCR. The sample has 60,000 or so clones; around 84% are singletons. This chain uses TRBV6-1 with TRBJ1-2; 7 bases align to TRBD1. Source: PBMCs, taken from a glioma patient whose treatment included an IDH1 peptide vaccine. This clonotype originated in a woman aged 45-65 years with glioma. The CDR3 sequence is CASSTLGAGGYGYTF. CDR3 coding DNA: TGTGCCAGCAGTACACTAGGGGCAGGGGGCTATGGCTACACCTTC.